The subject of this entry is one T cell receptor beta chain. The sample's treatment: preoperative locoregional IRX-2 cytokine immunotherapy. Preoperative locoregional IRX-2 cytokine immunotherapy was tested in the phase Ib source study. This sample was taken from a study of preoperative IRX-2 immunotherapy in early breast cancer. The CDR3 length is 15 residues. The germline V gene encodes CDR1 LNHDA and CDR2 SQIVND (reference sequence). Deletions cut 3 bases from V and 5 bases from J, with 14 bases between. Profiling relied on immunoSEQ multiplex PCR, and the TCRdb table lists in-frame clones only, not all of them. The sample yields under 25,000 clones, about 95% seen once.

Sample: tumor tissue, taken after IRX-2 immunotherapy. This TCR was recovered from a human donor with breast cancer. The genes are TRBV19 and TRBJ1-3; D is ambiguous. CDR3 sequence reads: CASSIGKIGRNTIYF. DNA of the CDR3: TGTGCCAGTAGTATCGGGAAGATCGGAAGAAACACCATATATTTT. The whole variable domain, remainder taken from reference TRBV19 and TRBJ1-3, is DGGITQSPKYLFRKEGQNVTLSCEQNLNHDAMYWYRQDPGQGLRLIYYSQIVNDFQKGDIAEGYSVSREKKESFPLTVTSAQKNPTAFYLCASSIGKIGRNTIYFGEGSWLTVV.